One and the same sample provided the 8 T cell receptor beta chains below, sequenced in a study of cytomegalovirus exposure and HLA in healthy donors. The PCR used 60 Vbeta and 13 Jbeta primers. Only in-frame clones appear in the TCRdb table, and some are missing; sequencing was by immunoSEQ multiplex PCR. The sample carries about 160,000 clones, roughly 85% recorded once. The sequenced sample was PBMCs. Receptors originate from a woman aged 50 to 65 in good health and CMV-seronegative.

The chain recombines TRBV5-1 with TRBJ2-7; 9 bases line up with TRBD1. The CDR3 extends over 14 amino acids. Germline assignment: CDR1 SGHRS and CDR2 YFSETQ. J was trimmed by 2 bases and V by 4 bases; bases with no gene match: 4. The CDR3 bases are TGCGCCAGCAGCATGACAGGGGGGGCCTACGAGCAGTACTTC. As protein: CASSMTGGAYEQYF.

The chain combines TRBV7-2 with TRBJ2-7; TRBD1 might be the D (7 bases). V was pared by 5 bases and J by 4 bases, with 21 bases between. CDR1 SGHTA and CDR2 FQGNSA come from the germline V gene. The CDR3 sequence is 16 residues long. CDR3 sequence (DNA): TGTGCCAGCAGCCCAGCAGGCGGCAGGGGGAGGTACGAGCAGTACTTC. Its translation is CASSPAGGRGRYEQYF.

V and J are TRBV5-4 and TRBJ2-3; a weak D match, TRBD2 (7 bases). Trimming cost V 2 bases and J 2 bases, with 12 bases left between them. The germline gives CDR1 SGHNT, CDR2 YYREEE (reference sequence). The CDR3 contains 15 residues. The CDR3 here is CASSFSGGFTDTQYF. DNA for the CDR3: TGTGCCAGCAGCTTTTCGGGGGGCTTCACAGATACGCAGTATTTT.

In its sample, this clone was seen once. This chain joins TRBV14 and TRBJ1-2; D gene uncertain. Germline assignment: CDR1 SGHDN and CDR2 FVKESK. V shed 4 bases and J shed 2 bases, with 14 bases lying between them. The CDR3 covers 15 residues. In nucleotides, the CDR3 is TGTGCCAGCAGCCCGCAGGTTAAGGCAAACTATGGCTACACCTTC. It encodes CASSPQVKANYGYTF. Filled out from reference TRBV14 and TRBJ1-2, the complete variable domain reads EAGVTQFPSHSVIEKGQTVTLRCDPISGHDNLYWYRRVMGKEIKFLLHFVKESKQDESGMPNNRFLAERTGGTYSTLKVQPAELEDSGVYFCASSPQVKANYGYTFGSGTRLTVV.

This chain joins TRBV4-2 and TRBJ2-7; D may be TRBD2 (6 bases). The CDR3 is 14 amino acids. Germline loops: CDR1 LGHNA, CDR2 YNFKEQ. V lost 8 bases and J 0 bases, leaving 14 bases between the germline ends. CDR3 nucleotide sequence: TGTGCCAGCCGGGGTTGGACTAACTCCTACGAGCAGTACTTC. Its translation: CASRGWTNSYEQYF.

The J gene is TRBJ2-7, the V gene TRBV6-6, with 8 bases fitting TRBD1. Trimming cost V 8 bases and J 1 base; bases outside gene matches: 10. The CDR3 is 15 amino acids. CDR1 MNHNY and CDR2 SVGAGI come from the germline V gene (reference sequence). The CDR3: CASEGRTGKSYEQYF. In nucleotides, the CDR3 is TGTGCCAGCGAGGGTAGGACAGGGAAGTCCTACGAGCAGTACTTC.

The rearrangement joins TRBV5-6 to TRBJ2-7; no firm D call. Trimming shortened V by 0 bases and J by 6 bases, and 7 bases separated the two germline ends. The V gene's germline CDR1 is SGHDT and CDR2 YYEEEE. CDR3 length: 12 amino acids. CDR3 residues: CASSLVGSEQYF. The CDR3 bases are TGTGCCAGCAGCTTGGTGGGCTCCGAGCAGTACTTC. The variable domain in full, completed from reference TRBV5-6 and TRBJ2-7, reads DAGVTQSPTHLIKTRGQQVTLRCSPKSGHDTVSWYQQALGQGPQFIFQYYEEEERQRGNFPDRFSGHQFPNYSSELNVNALLLGDSALYLCASSLVGSEQYFGPGTRLTVT.

V usage is TRBV28 and J usage is TRBJ2-2; TRBD2 agrees at 11 bases. The CDR3 has 15 residues. Trimming took 5 bases from V and 3 from J; bases not matched to a gene: 2. Germline assignment: CDR1 MDHEN and CDR2 SYDVKM. The chain's CDR3 is CASSASGGHTGELFF. The CDR3 region has the DNA TGTGCCAGCAGTGCTAGCGGGGGGCACACCGGGGAGCTGTTTTTT.